Listed below are T cell receptor beta chains from one sample, sequenced in a study of tumor and adjacent non-tumor tissue in lung cancer. TCRdb re-derived calls from the multiplex PCR reads in MiXCR, one entry per CDR3 protein. The sample has 77,000 or so distinct CDR3 sequences; 76% are singletons. Sequenced input: distant non-tumor lung tissue. The receptors derive from a man in his 70s with non-small cell lung cancer. The conserved cysteine and the conserved F or W are not part of the CDR3 here. The D gene is left open where the match is weak. For some rows the clone size is stated as once, few or many, or as a class when expanded; others skip it.

CDR3 protein	clone size	V gene	D gene	J gene
ACCLEGVGFFGYT	.	TRBV7-9	.	TRBJ1-2
SVREGLAGTHGQY	.	TRBV20-1	TRBD2	TRBJ2-7
ASSRTVAGDGDEEY	.	TRBV4-1	TRBD2	TRBJ2-7
GSSLDRSPIH	.	TRBV11-3	.	TRBJ1-6
ASSQRGPLN	.	TRBV4-1	.	TRBJ1-6
SVERTGTWKSDEQY	.	TRBV29-1	.	TRBJ2-7
ASSLPVQVGFQY	few	TRBV11-2	.	TRBJ2-4
ASSEVGVGVYNEQF	.	TRBV6-1	.	TRBJ2-1
ASSSGTGLGGVNVLT	.	TRBV5-1	TRBD1	TRBJ2-6
ASLPGTGYDEQY	.	TRBV10-2	TRBD1	TRBJ2-7
AISSLTLGTDTQY	.	TRBV6-5	.	TRBJ2-3
ASRGQERRTDTQY	.	TRBV28	TRBD1	TRBJ2-3
SVLREGYGYT	.	TRBV29-1	.	TRBJ1-2
SALLSDTQY	many	TRBV20-1	.	TRBJ2-3
ASSLLPGQDNSGANVLT	.	TRBV6-6	TRBD1	TRBJ2-6
SASDRRASRFSTATQY	few	TRBV20-1	.	TRBJ2-3
TSSYEGRYYEQY	.	TRBV6-2/TRBV6-3	.	TRBJ2-7
SVLQTGAYGYI	.	TRBV29-1	.	TRBJ1-2
SIFVVPEAF	.	TRBV29-1	.	TRBJ1-1
AISDEGYLSYGYT	.	TRBV10-3	.	TRBJ1-2
ASSLVGTVVAGELL	.	TRBV11-2	.	TRBJ2-2
ASSSGDRDGELF	.	TRBV7-8	.	TRBJ2-2
ASIHLRDRGRGEKLL	.	TRBV4-1	TRBD1	TRBJ1-4